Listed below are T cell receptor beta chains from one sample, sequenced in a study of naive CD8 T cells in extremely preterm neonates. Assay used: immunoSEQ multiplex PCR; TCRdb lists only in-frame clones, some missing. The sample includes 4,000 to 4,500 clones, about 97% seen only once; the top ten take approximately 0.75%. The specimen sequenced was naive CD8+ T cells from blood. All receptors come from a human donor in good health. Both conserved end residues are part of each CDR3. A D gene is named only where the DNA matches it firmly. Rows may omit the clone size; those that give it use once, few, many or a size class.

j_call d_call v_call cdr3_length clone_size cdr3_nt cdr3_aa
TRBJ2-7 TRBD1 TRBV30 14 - TGTGCCTGGAGTATAGGAGGCGCAGGGGGCGAGCAGTACTTC CAWSIGGAGGEQYF
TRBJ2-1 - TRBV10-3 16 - TGTGCCATCAGTGAGTCGGTAGCGAGCTCCTACAATGAGCAGTTCTTC CAISESVASSYNEQFF
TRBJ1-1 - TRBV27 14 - TGTGCCAGCAGTTTAGCAACAGGGTTCGCTGAAGCTTTCTTT CASSLATGFAEAFF
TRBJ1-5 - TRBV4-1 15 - TGCGCCAGCAGCCAAGATAACAGGATTTATCAGCCCCAGCATTTT CASSQDNRIYQPQHF
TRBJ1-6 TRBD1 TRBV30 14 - TGTGCCTGGAGTGTAAACAGGGGGCAATCACCCCTCCACTTT CAWSVNRGQSPLHF
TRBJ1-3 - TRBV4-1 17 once TGCGCCAGCAGCCATCCCCCGCAGGGCCCCGCTGGAAACACCATATATTTT CASSHPPQGPAGNTIYF
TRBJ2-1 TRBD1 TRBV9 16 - TGTGCCAGCAGCGGAACCGGGACAGGGGGCCACAATGAGCAGTTCTTC CASSGTGTGGHNEQFF
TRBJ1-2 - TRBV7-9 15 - TGTGCCAGCAGCTTAGCAGTTGCGGCAGGGGATGGCTACACCTTC CASSLAVAAGDGYTF
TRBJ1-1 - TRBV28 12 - TGTGCCAGCAGTTTGCGGCCCCCTGAAGCTTTCTTT CASSLRPPEAFF
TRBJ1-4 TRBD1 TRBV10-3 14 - TGTGCCACCTCACTGACAGGGGGCGAGGAAAAACTGTTTTTT CATSLTGGEEKLFF
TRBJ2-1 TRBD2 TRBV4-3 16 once TGCGCCAGCAGCCAACGCGGACTAGCGGGAGTGGAGGAGCAGTTCTTC CASSQRGLAGVEEQFF
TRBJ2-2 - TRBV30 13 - TGTGCCTGGAGTGTACGGTACACCGGGGAGCTGTTTTTT CAWSVRYTGELFF
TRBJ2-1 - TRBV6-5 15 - TGTGCCAGCAGGTCTCGCGGGGCCTCCTACAATGAGCAGTTCTTC CASRSRGASYNEQFF
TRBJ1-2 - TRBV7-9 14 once TGTGCCAGCAGTCCACCAGACAGCCCCTATGGCTACACCTTC CASSPPDSPYGYTF
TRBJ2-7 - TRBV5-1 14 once TGCGCCAGCAGCTTGGAACAGGGAGGGGACGAGCAGTACTTC CASSLEQGGDEQYF
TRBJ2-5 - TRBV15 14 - TGTGCCACCAGCAGAGATACGGGGAGAGAGACCCAGTACTTC CATSRDTGRETQYF
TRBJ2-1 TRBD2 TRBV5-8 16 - TGTGCCAGCAGCATCGGACTAGCGGGGGGTTACAATGAGCAGTTCTTC CASSIGLAGGYNEQFF
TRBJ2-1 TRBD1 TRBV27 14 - TGTGCCAGCAGCCGTGGGACAGGGGGCGGTGAGCAGTTCTTC CASSRGTGGGEQFF
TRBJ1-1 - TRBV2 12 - TGTGCCAGCAGTGAATCCCTCACTGAAGCTTTCTTT CASSESLTEAFF
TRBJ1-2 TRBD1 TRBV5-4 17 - TGTGCCAGCAGCCAAGGGACAGGGGGATTGTCGTCGGGTGGCTACACCTTC CASSQGTGGLSSGGYTF